The rows below give T cell receptor beta chains drawn from one sample of a study of T cell responses to AZD1222 COVID-19 vaccine. Libraries were prepared by immunoSEQ multiplex PCR; TCRdb keeps only in-frame clonotypes and omits some of them. The table lists about 92,000 clones, roughly 90% of them singletons. Here the sequenced sample was peripheral blood, taken on day 0 of AZD1222 vaccination. The receptors originated from an adult in good health. The CDR3 runs from the conserved cysteine through the conserved F or W. The order of the fields is clone size, D gene, V gene, J gene, CDR3 protein, CDR3 DNA. A D gene is named only where the DNA matches it firmly. Size tells how often a clone was seen (once, few, many) or the class of an expanded clone, and some rows leave it out.

abundance: NA
d_gene: TRBD1
v_gene: TRBV5-1
j_gene: TRBJ1-1
CDR3aa: CASSFGDRGRGDTEAFF
CDR3nt: TGCGCCAGCAGCTTCGGGGACAGGGGGCGAGGTGACACTGAAGCTTTCTTT

abundance: NA
d_gene: NA
v_gene: TRBV7-3
j_gene: TRBJ2-1
CDR3aa: CASAGARSHEQFF
CDR3nt: TGTGCCAGTGCCGGGGCCCGGTCGCATGAGCAGTTCTTC

abundance: few
d_gene: NA
v_gene: TRBV28
j_gene: TRBJ2-7
CDR3aa: CASSTYSDNYEQYF
CDR3nt: TGTGCCAGCAGCACCTACTCAGACAACTACGAGCAGTACTTC

abundance: NA
d_gene: NA
v_gene: TRBV9
j_gene: TRBJ1-2
CDR3aa: CASSARTVNYGYTF
CDR3nt: TGTGCCAGCAGCGCCCGGACGGTGAACTATGGCTACACCTTC

abundance: once
d_gene: NA
v_gene: TRBV7-9
j_gene: TRBJ1-3
CDR3aa: CASSLMSDTIYF
CDR3nt: TGTGCCAGCAGCTTAATGAGTGACACCATATATTTT

abundance: NA
d_gene: NA
v_gene: TRBV4-1
j_gene: TRBJ2-2
CDR3aa: CASSQEIPMSRTGELFF
CDR3nt: TGCGCCAGCAGCCAAGAAATCCCGATGTCTCGCACCGGGGAGCTGTTTTTT

abundance: NA
d_gene: NA
v_gene: TRBV3-1/TRBV3-2
j_gene: TRBJ1-1
CDR3aa: CASSQNRDTEAFF
CDR3nt: TGTGCCAGCAGCCAAAACAGGGATACTGAAGCTTTCTTT

abundance: once
d_gene: NA
v_gene: TRBV4-1
j_gene: TRBJ1-4
CDR3aa: CASSQGTATNEKLFF
CDR3nt: TGCGCCAGCAGCCAAGGGACAGCAACTAATGAAAAACTGTTTTTT

abundance: NA
d_gene: NA
v_gene: TRBV4-2
j_gene: TRBJ2-6
CDR3aa: CASSQDEGAGANVLTF
CDR3nt: TGTGCCAGCAGCCAAGATGAAGGGGCTGGGGCCAACGTCCTGACTTTC

abundance: NA
d_gene: NA
v_gene: TRBV19
j_gene: TRBJ1-2
CDR3aa: CASSATGGHGYTF
CDR3nt: TGTGCCAGTAGTGCGACTGGGGGCCATGGCTACACCTTC

abundance: once
d_gene: NA
v_gene: TRBV9
j_gene: TRBJ1-2
CDR3aa: CASTSDMNYGYTF
CDR3nt: TGTGCCAGCACCTCGGACATGAACTATGGCTACACCTTC

abundance: NA
d_gene: NA
v_gene: TRBV7-3
j_gene: TRBJ2-3
CDR3aa: CASSLDSGDTQYF
CDR3nt: TGTGCCAGCAGCTTAGATTCTGGCGATACGCAGTATTTT

abundance: NA
d_gene: TRBD2
v_gene: TRBV29-1
j_gene: TRBJ2-5
CDR3aa: CSVELAAETQYF
CDR3nt: TGCAGCGTTGAACTAGCGGCGGAGACCCAGTACTTC

abundance: NA
d_gene: NA
v_gene: TRBV7-9
j_gene: TRBJ1-4
CDR3aa: CASSLPSPAGEKLFF
CDR3nt: TGTGCCAGCAGCCTCCCCTCGCCAGCGGGTGAAAAACTGTTTTTT

abundance: NA
d_gene: TRBD1
v_gene: TRBV6-2/TRBV6-3
j_gene: TRBJ1-1
CDR3aa: CASSYTGQGRLNTEAFF
CDR3nt: TGTGCCAGCAGTTACACCGGACAGGGGCGACTGAACACTGAAGCTTTCTTT

abundance: NA
d_gene: NA
v_gene: TRBV19
j_gene: TRBJ1-5
CDR3aa: CASNLAASNQPQHF
CDR3nt: TGTGCCAGTAATTTGGCAGCCAGCAATCAGCCCCAGCATTTT

abundance: NA
d_gene: TRBD1
v_gene: TRBV24-1
j_gene: TRBJ2-3
CDR3aa: CATSDFRDSRDTQYF
CDR3nt: TGTGCCACCAGTGATTTCCGGGACAGTCGGGATACGCAGTATTTT

abundance: NA
d_gene: NA
v_gene: TRBV10-3
j_gene: TRBJ2-7
CDR3aa: CAIAQGYEQYF
CDR3nt: TGTGCCATCGCACAGGGCTACGAGCAGTACTTC

abundance: NA
d_gene: NA
v_gene: TRBV29-1
j_gene: TRBJ1-1
CDR3aa: CSVGGRQLKTFF
CDR3nt: TGCAGCGTTGGGGGGCGACAATTGAAAACTTTCTTT

abundance: NA
d_gene: NA
v_gene: TRBV27
j_gene: TRBJ1-5
CDR3aa: CASSLYGVAAQPQHF
CDR3nt: TGTGCCAGCAGTTTATATGGGGTAGCCGCTCAGCCCCAGCATTTT

abundance: NA
d_gene: TRBD1
v_gene: TRBV3-1/TRBV3-2
j_gene: TRBJ1-5
CDR3aa: CASSERQGGFNQPQHF
CDR3nt: TGTGCCAGCAGCGAGCGACAGGGGGGTTTCAATCAGCCCCAGCATTTT

abundance: NA
d_gene: TRBD1
v_gene: TRBV5-6
j_gene: TRBJ1-1
CDR3aa: CASSGDGQGGWLNTEAFF
CDR3nt: TGTGCCAGCAGCGGAGACGGACAGGGCGGTTGGTTAAACACTGAAGCTTTCTTT

abundance: NA
d_gene: TRBD1
v_gene: TRBV4-1
j_gene: TRBJ1-5
CDR3aa: CASSHEGQGRYQPQHF
CDR3nt: TGCGCCAGCAGCCACGAAGGACAGGGGAGATATCAGCCCCAGCATTTT

abundance: NA
d_gene: NA
v_gene: TRBV18
j_gene: TRBJ1-1
CDR3aa: CASSPPSGNTEAFF
CDR3nt: TGTGCCAGCTCACCACCGTCAGGTAACACTGAAGCTTTCTTT

abundance: NA
d_gene: NA
v_gene: TRBV18
j_gene: TRBJ1-1
CDR3aa: CASSLWTVNTEAFF
CDR3nt: TGTGCCAGCTCACTGTGGACAGTGAACACTGAAGCTTTCTTT

abundance: NA
d_gene: NA
v_gene: TRBV18
j_gene: TRBJ2-5
CDR3aa: CASSPSGGGGQETQYF
CDR3nt: TGTGCCAGCTCACCCTCTGGCGGCGGCGGACAAGAGACCCAGTACTTC

abundance: NA
d_gene: TRBD1
v_gene: TRBV27
j_gene: TRBJ1-1
CDR3aa: CASSHYRGPEAFF
CDR3nt: TGTGCCAGCAGCCATTACAGGGGCCCTGAAGCTTTCTTT

abundance: NA
d_gene: NA
v_gene: TRBV30
j_gene: TRBJ1-6
CDR3aa: CAWSVLQGYGNSPLHF
CDR3nt: TGTGCCTGGAGTGTACTCCAGGGGTATGGTAATTCACCCCTCCACTTT

abundance: NA
d_gene: NA
v_gene: TRBV10-3
j_gene: TRBJ2-3
CDR3aa: CAISVDWESGSTDTQYF
CDR3nt: TGTGCCATCAGTGTCGATTGGGAGAGCGGAAGCACAGATACGCAGTATTTT

abundance: NA
d_gene: NA
v_gene: TRBV28
j_gene: TRBJ1-6
CDR3aa: CASSLLATQYNSPLHF
CDR3nt: TGTGCCAGCAGTTTATTAGCGACACAGTATAATTCACCCCTCCACTTT

abundance: NA
d_gene: NA
v_gene: TRBV5-5
j_gene: TRBJ1-4
CDR3aa: CASSLMSEKLFF
CDR3nt: TGTGCCAGCAGCTTGATGTCGGAAAAACTGTTTTTT